The source of this TCR beta chain is a study of regulatory T cells in long-lasting Graves disease. Through Arm-PCR of CDR3 regions and iRepertoire HTBI primers, TCR beta libraries were built. TCRdb fed the multiplex PCR reads into MiXCR, producing one record per CDR3 protein. In the table there are a few hundred thousand distinct CDR3 sequences, 12% of which are singletons. This clonotype was seen a few times. Relative to the germline gene, one junction end is altered; a read error may explain this. Time point defined: newly diagnosed GD, antithyroid drugs for less than 3 months. PBMC RNA served as the TCR library source. The sample was also reused in another study, on T cells in Graves' hyperthyroidism and ophthalmopathy.

The origin of this receptor is a young woman with Graves disease. The input for sequencing was peripheral blood mononuclear cells (PBMCs), taken at new diagnosis, from a patient treated with antithyroid drugs.

The DNA of the CDR3 is TGTGCTAGCAGCTTGGACAGGAATTCGAATTCACCCCTCCACTTT. It translates to CASSLDRNSNSPLHF. The chain employs TRBV7-7 and TRBJ1-6, with TRBD1 matching 7 bases. The CDR3 contains 15 residues. Germline CDR1 reads SSHAT; CDR2 reads FNYEAQ (reference sequence).